This TCR beta chain was captured by sequencing in a study of blood T cell repertoires in COVID-19. The data were produced by immunoSEQ multiplex PCR, yet TCRdb's version contains in-frame clones alone and is incomplete. This sample has about 180,000 clones, with roughly 85% found just once. J gave up 10 bases and V 6 bases, and 11 bases lay outside the gene matches. This CDR3 is built from 15 residues. CDR1 is SNHLY, CDR2 FYNNEI, per germline. Across about two dozen US areas, participants ranged in age from about 18 to 100 years. Participants were placed into cohorts based on the clinical history they reported.

The chain employs TRBV2 and TRBJ1-6, with 8 nucleotides matching TRBD1. The specimen sequenced was PBMCs or T cells enriched from blood (not recorded which). This TCR came from a woman younger than 35 who had recovered from COVID-19. Here the CDR3 DNA reads TGTGCCAGCAGACAAGGACAGGGTTTAGGCTCACCCCTCCACTTT. It yields the protein CASRQGQGLGSPLHF.